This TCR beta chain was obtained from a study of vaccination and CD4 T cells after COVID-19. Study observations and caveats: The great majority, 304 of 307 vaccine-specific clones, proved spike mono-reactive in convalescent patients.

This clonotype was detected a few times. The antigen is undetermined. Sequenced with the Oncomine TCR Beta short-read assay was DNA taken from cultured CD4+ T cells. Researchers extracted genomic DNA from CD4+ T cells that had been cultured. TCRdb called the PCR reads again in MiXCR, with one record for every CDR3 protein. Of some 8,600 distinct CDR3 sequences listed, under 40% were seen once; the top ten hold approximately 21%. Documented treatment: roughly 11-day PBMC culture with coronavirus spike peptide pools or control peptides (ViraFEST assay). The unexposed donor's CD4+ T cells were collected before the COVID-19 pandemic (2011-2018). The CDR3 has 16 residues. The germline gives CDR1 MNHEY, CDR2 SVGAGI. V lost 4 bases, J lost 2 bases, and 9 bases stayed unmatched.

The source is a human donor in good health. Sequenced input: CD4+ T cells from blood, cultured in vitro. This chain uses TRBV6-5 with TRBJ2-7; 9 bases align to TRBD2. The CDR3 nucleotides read TGTGCCAGCAGTTGGGGAGCGGGAGGTACTACCTACGAGCAGTACTTC. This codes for CASSWGAGGTTYEQYF.